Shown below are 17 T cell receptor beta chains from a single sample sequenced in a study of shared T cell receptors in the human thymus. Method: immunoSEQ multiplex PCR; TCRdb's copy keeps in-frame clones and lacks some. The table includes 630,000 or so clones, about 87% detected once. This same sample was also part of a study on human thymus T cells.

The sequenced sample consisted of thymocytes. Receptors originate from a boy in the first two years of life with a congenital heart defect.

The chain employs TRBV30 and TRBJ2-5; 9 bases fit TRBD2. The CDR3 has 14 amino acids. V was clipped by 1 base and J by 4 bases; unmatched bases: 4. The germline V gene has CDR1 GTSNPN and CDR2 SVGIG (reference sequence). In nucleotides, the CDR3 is TGTGCCTGGAGTGAATCGCGGGGGGGAGAGACCCAGTACTTC. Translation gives CAWSESRGGETQYF. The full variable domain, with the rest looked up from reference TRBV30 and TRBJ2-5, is SQTIHQWPATLVQPVGSPLSLECTVEGTSNPNLYWYRQAAGRGLQLLFYSVGIGQISSEVPQNLSASRPQDRQFILSSKKLLLSDSGFYLCAWSESRGGETQYFGPGTRLLVL.

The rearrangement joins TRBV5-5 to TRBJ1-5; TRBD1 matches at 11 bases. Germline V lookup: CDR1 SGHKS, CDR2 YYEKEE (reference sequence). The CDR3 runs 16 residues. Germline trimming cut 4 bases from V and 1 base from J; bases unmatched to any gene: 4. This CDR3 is CASSRGQGGSNQPQHF. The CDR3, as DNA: TGTGCCAGCAGCCGGGGACAGGGGGGGAGCAATCAGCCCCAGCATTTT.

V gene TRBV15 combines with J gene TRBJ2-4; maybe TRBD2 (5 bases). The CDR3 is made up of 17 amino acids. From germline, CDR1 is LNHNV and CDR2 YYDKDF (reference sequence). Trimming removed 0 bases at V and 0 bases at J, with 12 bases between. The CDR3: CATSREASRLAKNIQYF. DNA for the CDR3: TGTGCCACCAGCAGAGAGGCTAGCAGACTAGCCAAAAACATTCAGTACTTC.

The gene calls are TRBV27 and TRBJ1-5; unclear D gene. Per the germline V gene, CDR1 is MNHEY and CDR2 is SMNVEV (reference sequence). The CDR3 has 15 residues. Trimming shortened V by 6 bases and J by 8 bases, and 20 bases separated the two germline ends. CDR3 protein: CASSRPTRLWEPQHF. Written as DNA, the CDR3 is TGTGCCAGCAGCCGCCCGACAAGGCTGTGGGAGCCCCAGCATTTT.

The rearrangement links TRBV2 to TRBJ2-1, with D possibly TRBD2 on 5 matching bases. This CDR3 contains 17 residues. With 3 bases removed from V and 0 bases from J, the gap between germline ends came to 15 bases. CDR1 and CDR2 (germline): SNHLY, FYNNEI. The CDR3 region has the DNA TGTGCCAGCAGTGACGACCGACCGGGGAGCTCCTACAATGAGCAGTTCTTC. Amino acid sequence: CASSDDRPGSSYNEQFF.

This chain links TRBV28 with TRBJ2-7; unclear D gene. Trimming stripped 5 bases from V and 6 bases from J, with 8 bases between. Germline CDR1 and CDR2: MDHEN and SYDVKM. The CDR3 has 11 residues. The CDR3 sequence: CASSHTVEQYF. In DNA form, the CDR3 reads TGTGCCAGCAGTCATACAGTCGAGCAGTACTTC.

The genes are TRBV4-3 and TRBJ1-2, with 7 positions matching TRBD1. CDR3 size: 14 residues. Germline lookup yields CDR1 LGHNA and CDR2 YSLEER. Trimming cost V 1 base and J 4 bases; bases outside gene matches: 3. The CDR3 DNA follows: TGCGCCAGCAGCCAAGTGAGGGGGCCCTATGGCTACACCTTC. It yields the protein CASSQVRGPYGYTF.

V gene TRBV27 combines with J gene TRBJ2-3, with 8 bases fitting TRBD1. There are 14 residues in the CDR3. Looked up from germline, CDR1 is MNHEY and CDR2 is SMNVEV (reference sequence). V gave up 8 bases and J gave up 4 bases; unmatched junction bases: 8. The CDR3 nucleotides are TGTGCCAGCGGACAGGGAAGGGGCGCAGATACGCAGTATTTT. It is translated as CASGQGRGADTQYF.

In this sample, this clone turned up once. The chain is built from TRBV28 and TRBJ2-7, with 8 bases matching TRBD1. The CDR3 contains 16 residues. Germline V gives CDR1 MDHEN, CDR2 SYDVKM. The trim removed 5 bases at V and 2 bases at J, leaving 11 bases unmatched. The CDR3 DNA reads TGTGCCAGCAGTCCCGATGGACAGGGTGAGACCTACGAGCAGTACTTC. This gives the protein CASSPDGQGETYEQYF.

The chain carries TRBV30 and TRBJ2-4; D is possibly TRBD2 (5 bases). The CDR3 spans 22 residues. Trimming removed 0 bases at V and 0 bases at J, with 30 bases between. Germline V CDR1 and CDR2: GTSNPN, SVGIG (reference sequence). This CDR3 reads CAWSVDPSLPDWARIAKNIQYF. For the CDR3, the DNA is TGTGCCTGGAGTGTAGACCCTAGCCTACCGGACTGGGCCAGGATAGCCAAAAACATTCAGTACTTC.

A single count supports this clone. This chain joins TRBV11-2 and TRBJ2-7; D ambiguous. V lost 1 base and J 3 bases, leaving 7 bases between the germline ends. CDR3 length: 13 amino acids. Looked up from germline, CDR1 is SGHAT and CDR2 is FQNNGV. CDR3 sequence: CASSLVGDYEQYF. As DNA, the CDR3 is TGTGCCAGCAGCTTAGTAGGAGACTACGAGCAGTACTTC.

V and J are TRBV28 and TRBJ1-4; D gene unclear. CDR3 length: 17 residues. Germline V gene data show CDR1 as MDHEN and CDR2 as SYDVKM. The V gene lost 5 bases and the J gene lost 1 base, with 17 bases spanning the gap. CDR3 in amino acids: CASSEYPPAVTNEKLFF. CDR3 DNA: TGTGCCAGCAGTGAATACCCCCCCGCAGTAACTAATGAAAAACTGTTTTTT. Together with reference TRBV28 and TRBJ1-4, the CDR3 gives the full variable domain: DVKVTQSSRYLVKRTGEKVFLECVQDMDHENMFWYRQDPGLGLRLIYFSYDVKMKEKGDIPEGYSVSREKKERFSLILESASTNQTSMYLCASSEYPPAVTNEKLFFGSGTQLSVL.

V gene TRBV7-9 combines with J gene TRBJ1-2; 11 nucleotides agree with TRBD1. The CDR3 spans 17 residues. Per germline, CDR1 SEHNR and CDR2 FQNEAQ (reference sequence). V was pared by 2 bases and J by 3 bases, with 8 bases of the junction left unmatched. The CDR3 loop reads CASSLWTGGAGDYGYTF. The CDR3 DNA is TGTGCCAGCAGCTTATGGACAGGGGGCGCTGGGGACTATGGCTACACCTTC.

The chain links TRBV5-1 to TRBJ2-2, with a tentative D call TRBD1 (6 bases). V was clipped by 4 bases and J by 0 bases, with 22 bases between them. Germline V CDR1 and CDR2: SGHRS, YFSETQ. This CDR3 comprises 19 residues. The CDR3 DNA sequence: TGCGCCAGCAGCAACCCAATCTTCACAGGGAAAGCGAACACCGGGGAGCTGTTTTTT. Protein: CASSNPIFTGKANTGELFF.

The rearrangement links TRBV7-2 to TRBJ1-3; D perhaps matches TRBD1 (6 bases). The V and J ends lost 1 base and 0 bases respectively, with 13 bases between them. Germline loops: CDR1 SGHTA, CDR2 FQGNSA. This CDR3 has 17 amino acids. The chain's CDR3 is CASSLVGHPSSGNTIYF. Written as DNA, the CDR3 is TGTGCCAGCAGCTTAGTGGGACACCCGAGCTCTGGAAACACCATATATTTT. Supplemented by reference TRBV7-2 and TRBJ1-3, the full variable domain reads GAGVSQSPSNKVTEKGKDVELRCDPISGHTALYWYRQSLGQGLEFLIYFQGNSAPDKSGLPSDRFSAERTGGSVSTLTIQRTQQEDSAVYLCASSLVGHPSSGNTIYFGEGSWLTVV.

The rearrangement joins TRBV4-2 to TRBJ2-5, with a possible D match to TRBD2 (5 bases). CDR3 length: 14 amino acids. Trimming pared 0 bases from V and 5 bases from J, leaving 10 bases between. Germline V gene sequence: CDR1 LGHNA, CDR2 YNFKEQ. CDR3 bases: TGTGCCAGCAGCCAAGAAGATAGAGGGGAGACCCAGTACTTC. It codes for CASSQEDRGETQYF.

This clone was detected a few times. The CDR3 coding sequence is TGTGCCAGCAGCTTAGCGGAGGTATCCTACGAGCAGTACTTC. It translates to CASSLAEVSYEQYF. The chain links TRBV7-8 to TRBJ2-7; weak D call: TRBD2 (5 bases). CDR3 length equals 14 residues. Germline values: CDR1 SGHVS, CDR2 FQNEAQ. Trimming removed 0 bases from V and 1 base from J, with 7 bases in between.